This entry describes one TCR beta chain. No antigen is known for it. The data were obtained in a study of T cell responses to AZD1222 COVID-19 vaccine. Study context: Second-dose groups at about 4 or about 12 weeks were pooled. Study-level findings and limits: Baseline testing showed seropositivity in only a handful of AZD1222 recipients. Scientists sampled the repertoires only once the peak T cell response had passed.

V was trimmed by 4 bases and J by 5 bases, leaving 9 bases between them. Germline values: CDR1 LGHDT, CDR2 YNNKEL (reference sequence). The CDR3 is 13 residues long. Generated by immunoSEQ multiplex PCR, the TCRdb table keeps only in-frame clones and is missing some. The sample has around 170,000 clones, just over 90% seen once. The specimen comprised peripheral blood, sampled on day 0 of AZD1222 vaccination. This TCR was sampled from an adult in good health. The genes are TRBV3-1 (or the pseudogene TRBV3-2) and TRBJ2-1; D not resolved. CDR3 amino acids: CASSRPRNNEQFF. CDR3 DNA sequence: TGTGCCAGCAGCCGACCTAGAAACAATGAGCAGTTCTTC.